This T cell receptor beta chain stems from a study of cytomegalovirus exposure and HLA in healthy donors. Sequenced by immunoSEQ multiplex PCR; TCRdb stores in-frame clones only, minus some. Of about 120,000 clones detected, 85% to 90% appear once; the ten largest clones hold approximately 2%. The CDR3 consists of 15 residues. Germline V lookup: CDR1 SGHRS, CDR2 YFSETQ. With 2 bases removed from V and 1 base from J, the gap between germline ends came to 11 bases. This receptor was identified in a woman in her 30s in good health and CMV-seronegative. Source material: PBMCs. J is TRBJ2-3 and V is TRBV5-1, with a weak D call TRBD1 (6 bases). CDR3 nucleotides: TGCGCCAGCAGCTTACAGGGAAAGGGCACAGATACGCAGTATTTT. This translates into CASSLQGKGTDTQYF.